This passage covers 29 T cell receptor beta chains from one sample sequenced in a study of shared clonotypes between healthy human individuals. Profiling relied on immunoSEQ multiplex PCR, and the TCRdb table lists in-frame clones only, not all of them. The sample shows 2,500,000 or so clones, over 85% of them seen only once. Sequenced sample: naive CD4+ T cells from PBMCs. As for subset: CD45RA+ positively selected. The receptors here all came from a young man in good health. Some clones in this sample may be carry-over from other donors' samples.

The genes are TRBV10-1 and TRBJ1-1; D is ambiguous. Trimming left V 0 bases short and J 4 bases short, with 12 bases between. The germline V gene has CDR1 WNHNN and CDR2 SYGVQD (reference sequence). The CDR3 length is 15 residues. This CDR3 is CASSESNGGSTEAFF. DNA of the CDR3: TGCGCCAGCAGTGAGTCGAATGGAGGGAGCACTGAAGCTTTCTTT.

This clone was counted once. This chain connects TRBV15 to TRBJ2-3; D is unclear. The CDR3 runs 15 residues. CDR1 and CDR2 (germline): LNHNV, YYDKDF (reference sequence). V lost 1 base, J lost 6 bases, and 14 bases lay in between. DNA for the CDR3: TGTGCCACCAGCAGAGGACGGGCCCCACAGGATACGCAGTATTTT. As protein: CATSRGRAPQDTQYF.

V usage is TRBV4-1 and J usage is TRBJ1-5, with D unresolved. V was pared by 0 bases and J by 3 bases, with 15 bases between. CDR1 and CDR2 (germline): MGHRA, YSYEKL. This CDR3 contains 17 residues. The CDR3 DNA is TGCGCCAGCAGCCAAGATTTCCGGCAGGCCCCCAATCAGCCCCAGCATTTT. Protein product: CASSQDFRQAPNQPQHF.

This clone was detected once. The chain uses TRBV19 and TRBJ1-5; weak D call: TRBD1 (5 bases). The germline V gene has CDR1 LNHDA and CDR2 SQIVND (reference sequence). The CDR3 has 14 residues. Trimming shortened V by 5 bases and J by 4 bases, and 12 bases separated the two germline ends. The CDR3 DNA follows: TGTGCCAGTAGTCTTTATAACAGGAATCAGCCCCAGCATTTT. Protein: CASSLYNRNQPQHF.

V is TRBV7-3 and J is TRBJ2-3; the match to TRBD2 covers 7 bases. The V gene's germline CDR1 is SGHTA and CDR2 FQGTGA. The CDR3 has 15 amino acids. V shed 1 base, J shed 1 base, and the junction held 2 bases outside the gene matches. The CDR3 here is CASSLIGGGTDTQYF. The CDR3 bases are TGTGCCAGCAGCTTAATTGGGGGGGGCACAGATACGCAGTATTTT.

This CDR3 reads CASSPTSGEGGEQFF. The CDR3 DNA reads TGCGCCAGCAGCCCGACTAGCGGGGAAGGGGGTGAGCAGTTCTTC. J is TRBJ2-1 and V is TRBV5-1; 11 positions agree with TRBD2. CDR1 and CDR2 from the germline V gene are SGHRS and YFSETQ. CDR3 length equals 15 residues. V shed 4 bases, J shed 9 bases, and the junction held 9 bases outside the gene matches.

The rearrangement uses TRBV4-2 and TRBJ1-1; no definite D call. Trimming took 0 bases from V and 4 from J, leaving 12 bases between them. Germline V gene lookup returns CDR1 LGHNA and CDR2 YNFKEQ. The CDR3 is 15 residues long. CDR3 nucleotide sequence: TGTGCCAGCAGCCAAGATTTAGGGAGTAGCACTGAAGCTTTCTTT. Translated, it gives CASSQDLGSSTEAFF.

This clone was recorded once. The V call is TRBV7-8, the J call TRBJ1-5; possibly TRBD1 for D (5 bases). The CDR3 covers 15 residues. Germline assignment: CDR1 SGHVS and CDR2 FQNEAQ. Trimming took off 5 bases at V and 3 bases at J, with 14 bases between the two ends. The CDR3 DNA is TGTGCCAGCAGCCCGTACGGGACGGACAATCAGCCCCAGCATTTT. It encodes CASSPYGTDNQPQHF.

This clone was found once. Additional DNA sequences in this sample encode the identical CDR3. This CDR3 reads CASSARTDTQYF. The CDR3 nucleotides are TGTGCCAGCAGCGCCCGCACAGATACGCAGTATTTT. The chain couples TRBV9 to TRBJ2-3; no clear D gene. This CDR3 has 12 amino acids. Between the trimmed V and J ends, which lost 3 bases and 1 base, there was a span of 3 bases. Germline V gene data show CDR1 as SGDLS and CDR2 as YYNGEE.

The rearrangement links TRBV11-3 to TRBJ2-5; D is ambiguous. Germline V gene data show CDR1 as SGHNT and CDR2 as YENEEA. The CDR3 has 14 residues. Trimming cost V 4 bases and J 1 base, with 10 bases left between them. DNA for the CDR3: TGTGCCAGCAGCTCGGGTGGGGTCCAAGAGACCCAGTACTTC. Its protein is CASSSGGVQETQYF.

The CDR3 region has the DNA TGTGCCAGCAGCCGTAGCGGGAGTCTCGGCAATGAGCAGTTCTTC. Residues: CASSRSGSLGNEQFF. The gene calls are TRBV7-3 and TRBJ2-1; 9 bases agree with TRBD2. V lost 5 bases to trimming and J lost 6 bases; unmatched junction nucleotides: 8. Germline V gives CDR1 SGHTA, CDR2 FQGTGA. This CDR3 is built from 15 residues.

Turning to this clone: Other nucleotide sequences in the sample specify the same CDR3. The chain uses TRBV5-4 and TRBJ2-3, with D possibly matching TRBD2 (5 bases). V was trimmed by 1 base and J by 3 bases, leaving 12 bases between them. Per germline, CDR1 SGHNT and CDR2 YYREEE (reference sequence). The CDR3 sequence is 15 residues long. CDR3 DNA: TGTGCCAGCAGCTTGTCCCTAGCATATACAGATACGCAGTATTTT. Translation gives CASSLSLAYTDTQYF. Supplemented by reference TRBV5-4 and TRBJ2-3, the full variable domain reads ETGVTQSPTHLIKTRGQQVTLRCSSQSGHNTVSWYQQALGQGPQFIFQYYREEENGRGNFPPRFSGLQFPNYSSELNVNALELDDSALYLCASSLSLAYTDTQYFGPGTRLTVL.

As for this clone: Other DNA sequences within the sample encode an identical CDR3. The chain recombines TRBV7-9 with TRBJ2-5; D call uncertain. Germline lookup yields CDR1 SEHNR and CDR2 FQNEAQ (reference sequence). The CDR3 totals 12 residues. The V gene lost 3 bases and the J gene lost 3 bases, with 5 bases spanning the gap. The chain's CDR3 is CASSFTEETQYF. CDR3 DNA: TGTGCCAGCAGCTTTACAGAAGAGACCCAGTACTTC.

The V and J genes are TRBV7-3 and TRBJ2-2, with D perhaps matching TRBD2 (6 bases). The V end lost 6 bases, the J end lost 2 bases, and 10 bases lay between the germline ends. Germline CDR1 reads SGHTA; CDR2 reads FQGTGA. There are 14 residues in the CDR3. The CDR3 sequence: CASSLGTNTGELFF. The CDR3 region has the DNA TGTGCCAGCAGTCTAGGGACTAACACCGGGGAGCTGTTTTTT.

Details on this clone: This sample includes further DNA sequences coding for the same CDR3. The chain is built from TRBV9 and TRBJ1-1; no firm D call. The CDR3 extends over 13 amino acids. CDR1 and CDR2 from the germline V gene are SGDLS and YYNGEE. Trimming pared 3 bases from V and 2 bases from J, leaving 8 bases between. This CDR3 reads CASSASLNTEAFF. DNA of the CDR3: TGTGCCAGCAGCGCAAGCCTCAACACTGAAGCTTTCTTT.

This CDR3 reads CASSLEFRGDGANVLTF. CDR3 DNA: TGCGCCAGCAGCTTGGAATTTCGGGGAGATGGGGCCAACGTCCTGACTTTC. The chain is built from TRBV5-1 and TRBJ2-6, with D possibly matching TRBD2 (5 bases). The CDR3 spans 17 residues. Trimming took 0 bases from V and 3 from J, leaving 13 bases between them. Per germline, CDR1 SGHRS and CDR2 YFSETQ.

In regard to this clone: Other DNA variants within this sample encode the same CDR3. This chain links TRBV4-2 with TRBJ2-7; 8 bases map to TRBD2. From germline, CDR1 is LGHNA and CDR2 YNFKEQ. This CDR3 has 16 residues. With 2 bases clipped from V and 0 bases from J, the junction kept 6 bases outside the gene matches. As DNA, the CDR3 is TGTGCCAGCAGCCAATCGACTAGCGAGAGCTCCTACGAGCAGTACTTC. Protein sequence: CASSQSTSESSYEQYF.

This chain links TRBV19 with TRBJ1-4; D uncertain. There are 15 residues in the CDR3. Germline CDR1 is LNHDA and CDR2 is SQIVND (reference sequence). V dropped 1 base and J dropped 3 bases, with 9 bases sitting between them. CDR3 sequence: CASSIGGSSNEKLFF. The CDR3 DNA reads as TGTGCCAGTAGTATAGGCGGCAGCTCTAATGAAAAACTGTTTTTT.

In its sample, this clone was seen once. The V call is TRBV9, the J call TRBJ1-1; TRBD1 matches at 8 bases. The V and J ends lost 4 bases and 5 bases, in that order; junction bases with no gene match: 7. The CDR3 has 14 residues. The V gene's germline CDR1 is SGDLS and CDR2 YYNGEE. The CDR3 DNA reads TGTGCCAGCAGCACAGGGACAGGTGGGACTGAAGCTTTCTTT. Its protein is CASSTGTGGTEAFF. The full variable domain, its missing parts supplied by reference TRBV9 and TRBJ1-1, is DSGVTQTPKHLITATGQRVTLRCSPRSGDLSVYWYQQSLDQGLQFLIQYYNGEERAKGNILERFSAQQFPDLHSELNLSSLELGDSALYFCASSTGTGGTEAFFGQGTRLTVV.

This clone was seen only a few times. V is TRBV27 and J is TRBJ1-1; tentative D call: TRBD1 (5 bases). V was cut by 5 bases and J by 6 bases, with 13 bases left in between. Germline lookup yields CDR1 MNHEY and CDR2 SMNVEV (reference sequence). The CDR3 runs to 13 residues. Here the CDR3 DNA reads TGTGCCAGCAGTCTCAGGGATTACGCTGAAGCTTTCTTT. Protein sequence: CASSLRDYAEAFF.

The rearrangement joins TRBV7-9 to TRBJ1-2; D remains unclear. V shed 5 bases and J shed 7 bases, with 11 bases lying between them. The germline V gene encodes CDR1 SEHNR and CDR2 FQNEAQ (reference sequence). CDR3 length equals 12 residues. Here the CDR3 reads CASSETRGGYTF. Here the CDR3 DNA reads TGTGCCAGCAGCGAAACCCGGGGTGGCTACACCTTC. Filled out from reference TRBV7-9 and TRBJ1-2, the complete variable domain reads DTGVSQNPRHKITKRGQNVTFRCDPISEHNRLYWYRQTLGQGPEFLTYFQNEAQLEKSRLLSDRFSAERPKGSFSTLEIQRTEQGDSAMYLCASSETRGGYTFGSGTRLTVV.

The V call is TRBV28, the J call TRBJ2-7; 9 bases agree with TRBD2. Germline V gives CDR1 MDHEN, CDR2 SYDVKM. V lost 5 bases, J lost 3 bases, and 17 bases stayed unmatched. The CDR3 spans 18 residues. CDR3 DNA sequence: TGTGCCAGCAGTCCGGCAGGGGGGCGAGGGACTAGCCTCTACGAGCAGTACTTC. This translates into CASSPAGGRGTSLYEQYF.

V and J are TRBV9 and TRBJ2-7, with 11 bases identical to TRBD1. CDR3 length: 13 residues. The J segment lost 11 bases and the V segment lost 3 bases, leaving 7 bases of the junction unmatched. Germline CDR1 reads SGDLS; CDR2 reads YYNGEE. The CDR3, as DNA: TGTGCCAGCAGCGCAACGGGACAGGGGGAAGAGTACTTC. Translation gives CASSATGQGEEYF.

This chain uses TRBV5-4 with TRBJ2-7; the match to TRBD2 covers 7 bases. Germline V gene sequence: CDR1 SGHNT, CDR2 YYREEE (reference sequence). This CDR3 is built from 15 residues. The junction had 10 bases not matched to a gene; V was cut back by 4 bases and J by 3 bases. CDR3 sequence: CASSLTAGKDYEQYF. Written as DNA, the CDR3 is TGTGCCAGCAGCCTAACAGCGGGAAAGGACTACGAGCAGTACTTC. The whole variable domain, filled in from reference TRBV5-4 and TRBJ2-7, reads ETGVTQSPTHLIKTRGQQVTLRCSSQSGHNTVSWYQQALGQGPQFIFQYYREEENGRGNFPPRFSGLQFPNYSSELNVNALELDDSALYLCASSLTAGKDYEQYFGPGTRLTVT.

This chain joins TRBV5-6 and TRBJ2-3; no definite D call. This CDR3 is 12 amino acids long. The V end was cut by 4 bases, the J end by 6 bases, with 9 bases between. The germline CDR1 and CDR2 sequences are SGHDT and YYEEEE. The CDR3 loop reads CASSPVGDTQYF. Here the CDR3 DNA reads TGTGCCAGCAGCCCGGTGGGTGATACGCAGTATTTT.

V gene TRBV5-4 combines with J gene TRBJ2-7; D is perhaps TRBD1 or TRBD2 (5 bases each). The CDR3 extends over 13 amino acids. Germline CDR1 is SGHNT and CDR2 is YYREEE (reference sequence). V lost 1 base, J lost 2 bases, and 7 bases lay in between. The CDR3 region has the DNA TGTGCCAGCAGCTTGACGGGACCCTACGAGCAGTACTTC. It yields the protein CASSLTGPYEQYF.

This chain connects TRBV19 to TRBJ1-1; 7 bases line up with TRBD1. Germline V gene lookup returns CDR1 LNHDA and CDR2 SQIVND (reference sequence). Trimming at V came to 4 bases and at J to 5 bases, leaving 10 bases not matched to a gene. CDR3 size: 15 residues. This CDR3 is CASSRTTGLGTEAFF. The CDR3, as DNA: TGTGCCAGTAGTAGAACGACAGGGCTGGGGACTGAAGCTTTCTTT. Full variable domain (remainder filled in from reference TRBV19 and TRBJ1-1): DGGITQSPKYLFRKEGQNVTLSCEQNLNHDAMYWYRQDPGQGLRLIYYSQIVNDFQKGDIAEGYSVSREKKESFPLTVTSAQKNPTAFYLCASSRTTGLGTEAFFGQGTRLTVV.

The chain joins TRBV5-6 to TRBJ2-5; 7 bases fit TRBD2. The V gene end was trimmed by 2 bases and the J gene end by 1 base; junction bases not matched to a gene: 5. CDR1 and CDR2 from the germline V gene are SGHDT and YYEEEE. CDR3 length equals 15 residues. The CDR3 spells CASSFILAAQETQYF. The CDR3 nucleotides read TGTGCCAGCAGCTTTATTCTAGCGGCCCAAGAGACCCAGTACTTC. The complete variable domain, with remaining parts taken from reference TRBV5-6 and TRBJ2-5, reads DAGVTQSPTHLIKTRGQQVTLRCSPKSGHDTVSWYQQALGQGPQFIFQYYEEEERQRGNFPDRFSGHQFPNYSSELNVNALLLGDSALYLCASSFILAAQETQYFGPGTRLLVL.

CDR3 DNA sequence: TGTGCCAGCTCACGGGGGGCAGATACGCAGTATTTT. Translation gives CASSRGADTQYF. The chain joins TRBV18 to TRBJ2-3; the D gene is possibly TRBD2 (6 bases). Germline V gene sequence: CDR1 KGHSH, CDR2 LQKENI. The CDR3 spans 12 residues. Between the trimmed V and J ends, which lost 4 bases and 4 bases, there was a span of 6 bases.